These 22 T cell receptor beta chains originate from one sample sequenced in a study of blood T cell repertoires in COVID-19. The table came from immunoSEQ multiplex PCR; TCRdb's copy has only in-frame clones and leaves some out. The table lists some 49,000 clones, more than 85% of them singletons. Sequenced material: peripheral blood. The receptors here all came from a man in his fifties with active COVID-19.

The chain couples TRBV28 to TRBJ1-5; a weak D match, TRBD1 (6 bases). This CDR3 spans 15 amino acids. The ends were cut back, 6 bases at V and 4 bases at J, with 16 bases in the middle. Germline lookup yields CDR1 MDHEN and CDR2 SYDVKM. CDR3 sequence reads: CASREGGAVNQPQHF. DNA for the CDR3: TGTGCCAGCAGGGAGGGGGGGGCCGTTAATCAGCCCCAGCATTTT.

This clone was seen just once. V usage is TRBV10-2 and J usage is TRBJ1-1; D is ambiguous. The germline CDR1 and CDR2 sequences are WSHSY and SAAADI. The length of the CDR3 is 19 residues. Trimming shortened V by 5 bases and J by 2 bases, and 27 bases separated the two germline ends. CDR3 amino acids: CASSRVGRVRTKPNTEAFF. The CDR3 nucleotides are TGCGCCAGCAGTCGGGTTGGGCGAGTAAGGACTAAACCAAACACTGAAGCTTTCTTT.

The chain employs TRBV9 and TRBJ2-7; no definite D call. Germline assignment: CDR1 SGDLS and CDR2 YYNGEE. The CDR3 loop spans 11 amino acids. With 4 bases removed from V and 7 bases from J, the gap between germline ends came to 9 bases. CDR3 loop: CASSRAWEQYF. The CDR3 nucleotides read TGTGCCAGCAGCCGAGCCTGGGAGCAGTACTTC.

The genes are TRBV2 and TRBJ2-1; the match to TRBD1 covers 7 bases. Trimming took 5 bases from V and 9 from J; bases not matched to a gene: 13. The CDR3 totals 15 residues. CDR1 and CDR2 from the germline V gene are SNHLY and FYNNEI. In DNA form, the CDR3 reads TGTGCCAGCAGTAAGACAGGGAATGCCTGGGGTGAGCAGTTCTTC. Protein product: CASSKTGNAWGEQFF.

The gene calls are TRBV6-6 and TRBJ2-5; tentatively, D is TRBD1 (6 bases). Germline loops: CDR1 MNHNY, CDR2 SVGAGI (reference sequence). V was shortened by 2 bases and J by 1 base, with 11 bases between the two germline ends. This CDR3 has 15 residues. As DNA, the CDR3 is TGTGCCAGCAGTTACGCCTACAGGGCCCAAGAGACCCAGTACTTC. Translation gives CASSYAYRAQETQYF.

The genes are TRBV6-4 and TRBJ2-3, with 10 bases identical to TRBD2. This CDR3 has 16 residues. The germline V gene encodes CDR1 MRHNA and CDR2 SNTAGT. Losses at the gene ends were 5 bases for V and 4 bases for J; bases not matched to a gene: 9. CDR3 in amino acids: CASSRKREGHADTQYF. CDR3 coding DNA: TGTGCCAGCAGTAGAAAGCGGGAGGGCCACGCAGATACGCAGTATTTT.

This clone was detected a few times. The V call is TRBV7-8, the J call TRBJ2-1, with TRBD2 identical over 7 bases. The CDR3 is made up of 13 amino acids. Unmatched junction bases numbered 5, after V lost 6 bases and J lost 6 bases. Germline-derived CDR1 and CDR2 are SGHVS and FQNEAQ. The CDR3 sequence is CASSRGGSNEQFF. As DNA, the CDR3 is TGTGCCAGCAGTAGGGGCGGGAGCAATGAGCAGTTCTTC.

This chain connects TRBV7-9 to TRBJ2-3; tentative D call: TRBD1 (5 bases). The germline V gene has CDR1 SEHNR and CDR2 FQNEAQ (reference sequence). Trimming left V 1 base short and J 1 base short, with 12 bases between. This CDR3 is built from 16 residues. For the CDR3, the DNA is TGTGCCAGCAGCTTAGGCAGGGTCCGGGGCACAGATACGCAGTATTTT. Translation: CASSLGRVRGTDTQYF.

The rearrangement uses TRBV30 and TRBJ1-6, with D possibly TRBD1 on 5 matching bases. The CDR3 consists of 12 residues. Between the trimmed V and J ends, which lost 2 bases and 10 bases, there was a span of 9 bases. Germline-derived CDR1 and CDR2 are GTSNPN and SVGIG (reference sequence). The CDR3 spells CAWSSGGSPLHF. The CDR3 coding sequence is TGTGCCTGGAGTTCGGGGGGGTCACCCCTCCACTTT.

V usage is TRBV28 and J usage is TRBJ2-1, with D possibly matching TRBD2 (5 bases). Trimming shortened V by 2 bases and J by 5 bases, and 19 bases separated the two germline ends. The CDR3 is made up of 17 amino acids. Per the germline V gene, CDR1 is MDHEN and CDR2 is SYDVKM. In DNA, the CDR3 is TGTGCCAGCAGTTTAGCTTCTTCCGGGGTGAGGAACAATGAGCAGTTCTTC. This encodes CASSLASSGVRNNEQFF.

The chain is built from TRBV6-2 or TRBV6-3 and TRBJ2-1, with 10 nucleotides matching TRBD2. The CDR3 runs to 14 residues. Losses at the gene ends were 6 bases for V and 4 bases for J; bases not matched to a gene: 3. CDR1 is MNHEY, CDR2 SVGEGT, per germline. The CDR3 loop is CASSLAGAYNEQFF. The CDR3 DNA sequence: TGTGCCAGCAGCCTAGCGGGAGCTTACAATGAGCAGTTCTTC.

CDR3 coding DNA: TGTGCCAGCAGCCACCCCCCTAGCGGGAACGGGGGGGGGTACGAGCAGTACTTC. This encodes CASSHPPSGNGGGYEQYF. The chain is built from TRBV21-1 and TRBJ2-7; the DNA was not used to check the table's D call, TRBD2. TRBV21-1 is a recognized pseudogene. The CDR3 length is 18 residues.

V is TRBV28 and J is TRBJ1-1; possible D gene TRBD1, 5 bases. This CDR3 has 11 residues. V dropped 5 bases and J dropped 7 bases, with 8 bases sitting between them. The germline gives CDR1 MDHEN, CDR2 SYDVKM. The CDR3 region is CASSDSREAFF. The DNA of the CDR3 is TGTGCCAGCAGTGACAGCCGTGAAGCTTTCTTT.

The gene calls are TRBV9 and TRBJ2-3, with 12 positions matching TRBD2. The CDR3 extends over 17 amino acids. Germline lookup yields CDR1 SGDLS and CDR2 YYNGEE. Trimming cost V 4 bases and J 2 bases; bases outside gene matches: 8. The chain's CDR3 is CASSSGLAGPITDTQYF. For the CDR3, the DNA is TGTGCCAGCAGCTCTGGACTAGCGGGACCAATCACAGATACGCAGTATTTT.

V gene TRBV6-5 combines with J gene TRBJ2-2, with D tentatively TRBD1 (6 bases). Germline V lookup: CDR1 MNHEY, CDR2 SVGAGI. V was trimmed by 7 bases and J by 3 bases, leaving 12 bases between them. The length of the CDR3 is 14 residues. The CDR3 spells CASISGDHTGELFF. For the CDR3, the DNA is TGTGCCAGCATTTCAGGGGATCACACCGGGGAGCTGTTTTTT.

The chain has TRBV6-5 and TRBJ2-3, with 9 bases lining up with TRBD1. The V segment lost 1 base and the J segment 4 bases; nucleotides outside the gene matches: 6. The V gene's germline CDR1 is MNHEY and CDR2 SVGAGI. The CDR3 sequence is 16 residues long. This chain's CDR3 is CASSYLGQGFSDTQYF. The DNA for the CDR3 is TGTGCCAGCAGTTACTTGGGACAGGGTTTTTCAGATACGCAGTATTTT.

The V call is TRBV18, the J call TRBJ1-1; D may be TRBD1 (5 bases). This CDR3 contains 14 residues. V was pared by 5 bases and J by 0 bases, with 10 bases between. Germline values: CDR1 KGHSH, CDR2 LQKENI. The CDR3 reads CASSGARMNTEAFF. The CDR3 DNA reads TGTGCCAGCTCAGGGGCAAGGATGAACACTGAAGCTTTCTTT.

V and J are TRBV7-6 and TRBJ2-7; no reliable D call. Trimming stripped 1 base from V and 2 bases from J, with 9 bases between. The CDR3 runs to 14 residues. Germline lookup yields CDR1 SGHVS and CDR2 FNYEAQ. CDR3 nucleotide sequence: TGTGCCAGCAGCTTAGACATTGGGCCCTACGAGCAGTACTTC. This gives the protein CASSLDIGPYEQYF.

The chain has TRBV9 and TRBJ2-1; 9 nucleotides match TRBD2. Germline assignment: CDR1 SGDLS and CDR2 YYNGEE. This CDR3 region has 15 residues. The V segment lost 0 bases and the J segment 7 bases; nucleotides outside the gene matches: 5. The DNA for the CDR3 is TGTGCCAGCAGCGTAGTAGCGGGGGTCCGGAATGAGCAGTTCTTC. It is translated as CASSVVAGVRNEQFF. Full variable domain (missing parts from reference TRBV9 and TRBJ2-1): DSGVTQTPKHLITATGQRVTLRCSPRSGDLSVYWYQQSLDQGLQFLIQYYNGEERAKGNILERFSAQQFPDLHSELNLSSLELGDSALYFCASSVVAGVRNEQFFGPGTRLTVL.

The rearrangement links TRBV7-2 to TRBJ2-3, with a weak D call TRBD1 (6 bases). The V gene lost 1 base and the J gene lost 4 bases, with 24 bases spanning the gap. The CDR3 covers 19 residues. In germline, CDR1 is SGHTA, CDR2 FQGNSA. CDR3 amino acids: CASSLEKYGGSERADTQYF. CDR3 DNA: TGTGCCAGCAGCTTAGAAAAATATGGGGGCTCGGAAAGGGCAGATACGCAGTATTTT.

The J gene is TRBJ2-5, the V gene TRBV5-4; 10 positions agree with TRBD1. The CDR3 is 17 amino acids. V gave up 4 bases and J gave up 1 base; unmatched junction bases: 10. Germline V lookup: CDR1 SGHNT, CDR2 YYREEE (reference sequence). For the CDR3, the DNA is TGTGCCAGCAGCAATTCTCTCGGACAGGGGGTCCAAGAGACCCAGTACTTC. This codes for CASSNSLGQGVQETQYF.

This clone has just one count. The CDR3 sequence is CASSEWGGASTGELFF. CDR3 DNA sequence: TGTGCCAGCAGTGAATGGGGCGGAGCCAGCACCGGGGAGCTGTTTTTT. The rearrangement uses TRBV6-1 and TRBJ2-2; possibly TRBD1 for D (5 bases). V lost 2 bases and J 4 bases, leaving 14 bases between the germline ends. This CDR3 is built from 16 residues. Germline V CDR1 and CDR2: MNHNS, SASEGT.